The clone carrying this T cell receptor beta chain appeared many times. Germline CDR1 reads MDHEN; CDR2 reads SYDVKM. There are 15 residues in the CDR3. Trimming pared 4 bases from V and 1 base from J, leaving 14 bases between. This entry comes from a study of T cells in Graves' hyperthyroidism and ophthalmopathy. More than 8.5 ml of fresh peripheral blood supplied the PBMCs. Amplification yielded TCR beta CDR3 regions, with RNA transcripts as the source. During a first-round RT-PCR of the TCR CDR3, the HTBI primer set was used. TCRdb analysed the multiplex PCR reads with MiXCR anew, one entry per CDR3 protein. The top ten clones hold around 55% of a sample with approximately 300,000 distinct CDR3 sequences, 15% to 20% of them seen once.

This clonotype was obtained from a woman between 55 and 75 years old with Graves' ophthalmopathy. The chain combines TRBV28 with TRBJ2-7, with a weak D call TRBD1 (6 bases). Material: blood. As DNA, the CDR3 is TGTGCCAGCAGTTCTACCGGGACAACTTCCTACGAGCAGTACTTC. Translated, it gives CASSSTGTTSYEQYF.